This is a list of T cell receptor beta chains from one sample in a study of OX40 agonist ivuxolimab in advanced cancers. Repertoires were generated with immunoSEQ multiplex PCR, while TCRdb's copy carries only in-frame clones and drops some. In the table there are 60,000 or so clones, about 88% of which are singletons. The material sequenced was CD4+ or CD8+ T cells sorted from blood, taken in a trial of the OX40 agonist ivuxolimab. These receptors all come from an adult with an advanced solid tumor such as melanoma, head and neck, liver or kidney cancer. CDR3s include the opening cysteine and the closing phenylalanine or tryptophan. D genes are given only for firm matches.

TRBV28	NA	TRBJ2-2	TGTGCCAGCAGTCGTAGTTCGAACACCGGGGAGCTGTTTTTT	CASSRSSNTGELFF
TRBV11-3	TRBD2	TRBJ2-7	TGTGCCAGCAGCTTAGATTTAATGACTAGCGGACCGATCGTCTCCTACGAGCAGTACTTC	CASSLDLMTSGPIVSYEQYF
TRBV7-3	TRBD2	TRBJ2-1	TGTGCCAGCAGCTTGGGACTAGCGGCCCACAATGAGCAGTTCTTC	CASSLGLAAHNEQFF
TRBV10-3	TRBD2	TRBJ2-2	TGTGCCATCAGTGAATCTAGCGGGAGGCTTCACACCGGGGAGCTGTTTTTT	CAISESSGRLHTGELFF
TRBV9	TRBD2	TRBJ2-1	TGTGCCAGCAGCGTAGGGCCGGGACAGGATAATAGCGGGAGGGCCTCAGATGAGCAGTTCTTC	CASSVGPGQDNSGRASDEQFF
TRBV7-9	TRBD2	TRBJ2-5	TGTGCCAGCAGCTTACTGGGAGGGCCAGGCCAAGAGACCCAGTACTTC	CASSLLGGPGQETQYF
TRBV5-2	NA	TRBJ2-1	TGTGCCAGCAGCTCGCCCTACGCGGGAGGAAACGATGAGCAGTTCTTC	CASSSPYAGGNDEQFF
TRBV19	TRBD2	TRBJ2-3	TGTGCCAGTAGTCCGACTAGCGGGAGTGGAGATACGCAGTATTTT	CASSPTSGSGDTQYF
TRBV5-1	TRBD2	TRBJ2-5	TGCGCCAGCAGCTCTCTCGGGACTAGCGGGCTTCAAGAGACCCAGTACTTC	CASSSLGTSGLQETQYF
TRBV7-9	NA	TRBJ2-1	TGTGCCAGCAGCGCGTACGGGAGTCTCAACAATGAGCAGTTCTTC	CASSAYGSLNNEQFF
TRBV27	NA	TRBJ2-3	TGTGCCAGCAGCCAAATGAGCACAGATACGCAGTATTTT	CASSQMSTDTQYF
TRBV9	NA	TRBJ1-5	TGTGCCAGCAGCGTACCAAAAAATCAGCCCCAGCATTTT	CASSVPKNQPQHF
TRBV7-2	TRBD2	TRBJ2-2	TGTGCCAGCAGCTCGGGGGGAGACGCCGGGGAGCTGTTTTTT	CASSSGGDAGELFF
TRBV30	TRBD2	TRBJ2-3	TGTGCCTGGAACCTAGCGGGAGGACGGGATACGCAGTATTTT	CAWNLAGGRDTQYF
TRBV19	TRBD2	TRBJ2-1	TGTGCCAGTAGTATTCTGAGCGGGACCTACAATGAGCAGTTCTTC	CASSILSGTYNEQFF
TRBV19	NA	TRBJ1-4	TGTGCCAGTATTATGGTCGATGAAAAACTGTTTTTT	CASIMVDEKLFF
TRBV5-4	NA	TRBJ2-2	TGTGCCAGCAGCCCACTTGGGGGTTTGAACACCGGGGAGCTGTTTTTT	CASSPLGGLNTGELFF
TRBV6-5	NA	TRBJ1-4	TGTGCCTGCCGGGGGGCGGGTAATGAAAAACTGTTTTTT	CACRGAGNEKLFF
TRBV18	NA	TRBJ1-2	TGTGCCAGCTCTAGTGCGAGGGTCCCCCTCTATGGCTACACCTTC	CASSSARVPLYGYTF
TRBV9	NA	TRBJ2-1	TGTGCCAGCAGCGATAGCCGGGCCTCATTGGGAGGCTACAATGAGCAGTTCTTC	CASSDSRASLGGYNEQFF
TRBV12-5	NA	TRBJ2-3	TGTGCTAGTGGTTTGCCGAACACAGATACGCAGTATTTT	CASGLPNTDTQYF
TRBV7-9	TRBD1	TRBJ2-7	TGTGCCAGCAGCTCCTGGACAGGGAAGAACGAGCAGTACTTC	CASSSWTGKNEQYF
TRBV27	NA	TRBJ2-5	TGTGCCAGCAGTTCACTAGGATCTCAAGAGACCCAGTACTTC	CASSSLGSQETQYF
TRBV7-3	NA	TRBJ1-1	TGTGCCAGCAGCTCCTCCCAGGGCGATGAAGCTTTCTTT	CASSSSQGDEAFF